This entry lists 32 T cell receptor beta chains sequenced from one sample in a study of blood T cell repertoires in COVID-19. TCRdb keeps only in-frame clones here, not all; method: immunoSEQ multiplex PCR. The data show 150,000 or so clones, 85% seen once. The sample comprised peripheral blood. The origin of the receptors is a human donor with acute or convalescent COVID-19. The donor label of this sample is uncertain.

V usage is TRBV6-6 and J usage is TRBJ1-2; D gene ambiguous. This CDR3 contains 12 residues. Germline V CDR1 and CDR2: MNHNY, SVGAGI (reference sequence). The V end lost 8 bases, the J end lost 9 bases, and 16 bases lay between the germline ends. CDR3: CASASSDGSYTF. CDR3 sequence (DNA): TGTGCCAGCGCCAGCTCCGACGGGAGCTACACCTTC.

This chain connects TRBV13 to TRBJ1-2, with D perhaps TRBD1 (5 bases). The ends were cut back, 2 bases at V and 4 bases at J, with 11 bases in the middle. Per the germline V gene, CDR1 is PRHDT and CDR2 is FYEKMQ (reference sequence). The CDR3 is made up of 14 amino acids. As DNA, the CDR3 is TGTGCCAGCAGCTTAAAAGGGGCTGGCTATGGCTACACCTTC. As protein: CASSLKGAGYGYTF.

The V and J genes are TRBV4-2 and TRBJ2-2; 8 bases fit TRBD2. Germline-derived CDR1 and CDR2 are LGHNA and YNFKEQ. The CDR3 extends over 14 amino acids. V lost 5 bases and J lost 6; bases outside the gene matches: 5. CDR3 sequence reads: CASSKSGGAGELFF. CDR3 nucleotides: TGTGCCAGCAGCAAGTCCGGGGGGGCCGGGGAGCTGTTTTTT.

Of note for this clone: Other DNA sequences in the same sample also yield this CDR3. The chain combines TRBV28 with TRBJ1-5, with D perhaps matching TRBD1 (6 bases). V lost 2 bases and J lost 1, with 6 bases in between. There are 14 residues in the CDR3. Germline CDR1 reads MDHEN; CDR2 reads SYDVKM. The CDR3 sequence is CASSLGGSNQPQHF. The CDR3 DNA reads TGTGCCAGCAGTTTAGGGGGCAGCAATCAGCCCCAGCATTTT.

The chain carries TRBV6-2 or TRBV6-3 and TRBJ2-7; 9 positions match TRBD1. V dropped 2 bases and J dropped 7; count of bases not matched to a gene: 9. Germline CDR1 reads MNHEY; CDR2 reads SVGEGT. The CDR3 is made up of 15 amino acids. CDR3 bases: TGTGCCAGCAGTTACCCCGGGACAGGGTCGATGGAGCAGTACTTC. It encodes CASSYPGTGSMEQYF.

CDR3 DNA sequence: TGTGCCAGCAGCCCGGGACTAGCGGGGAACACCGGGGAGCTGTTTTTT. This translates into CASSPGLAGNTGELFF. The chain employs TRBV7-3 and TRBJ2-2; 12 bases fit TRBD2. The length of the CDR3 is 16 residues. Germline V gives CDR1 SGHTA, CDR2 FQGTGA. The junction had 2 bases not matched to a gene; V was cut back by 5 bases and J by 1 base.

This clone was seen only a few times. This rearrangement joins TRBV2 to TRBJ2-5; 15 positions match TRBD2. The ends lost 6 bases at V and 5 bases at J; junction bases unmatched: 7. The CDR3 contains 16 residues. The germline V gene encodes CDR1 SNHLY and CDR2 FYNNEI. The CDR3 sequence: CASSLGLAGGRETQYF. CDR3 nucleotide sequence: TGTGCCAGCAGCCTCGGACTAGCGGGGGGGCGGGAGACCCAGTACTTC. The whole variable domain, remainder taken from reference TRBV2 and TRBJ2-5, is EPEVTQTPSHQVTQMGQEVILRCVPISNHLYFYWYRQILGQKVEFLVSFYNNEISEKSEIFDDQFSVERPDGSNFTLKIRSTKLEDSAMYFCASSLGLAGGRETQYFGPGTRLLVL.

The CDR3 nucleotides are TGTGCCAGCAGCGTAGCTGGGGCGGGAAACACCATATATTTT. It yields the protein CASSVAGAGNTIYF. The chain links TRBV9 to TRBJ1-3; D is possibly TRBD1 (5 bases). CDR3 size: 14 residues. Trimming took 0 bases from V and 4 from J, leaving 8 bases between them. Germline V CDR1 and CDR2: SGDLS, YYNGEE.

This sequence joins TRBV10-3 and TRBJ1-1; 7 bases align to TRBD1. J gave up 6 bases and V 7 bases, and 11 bases lay outside the gene matches. Looked up from germline, CDR1 is ENHRY and CDR2 is SYGVKD. The CDR3 totals 14 residues. The CDR3 spells CAITPTGSVSEAFF. The CDR3 bases are TGTGCCATCACCCCGACAGGGTCGGTCTCTGAAGCTTTCTTT.

V gene TRBV7-2 combines with J gene TRBJ1-1, with D uncertain. The V gene lost 1 base and the J gene lost 5 bases, with 5 bases spanning the gap. CDR3 length: 12 amino acids. Germline V gene lookup returns CDR1 SGHTA and CDR2 FQGNSA. DNA for the CDR3: TGTGCCAGCAGCTTAGTGCGTACTGAAGCTTTCTTT. Amino acid sequence: CASSLVRTEAFF.

This clone turned up a few times. The chain is built from TRBV11-2 and TRBJ1-1; 7 bases line up with TRBD1. V lost 3 bases and J lost 4; bases outside the gene matches: 8. The CDR3 contains 15 residues. In germline, CDR1 is SGHAT, CDR2 FQNNGV. CDR3 sequence reads: CASSFPTGKGTEAFF. The CDR3, as DNA: TGTGCCAGCAGCTTCCCGACAGGGAAGGGCACTGAAGCTTTCTTT.

This chain connects TRBV15 to TRBJ1-2, with D possibly matching TRBD1 (5 bases). V was cut by 0 bases and J by 4 bases, with 21 bases left in between. The CDR3 loop spans 18 amino acids. Germline V gene sequence: CDR1 LNHNV, CDR2 YYDKDF (reference sequence). The CDR3 here is CATSRDFPRWGETYGYTF. DNA for the CDR3: TGTGCCACCAGCAGAGATTTCCCCCGCTGGGGGGAGACCTATGGCTACACCTTC. The full variable domain, in which reference TRBV15 and TRBJ1-2 provide the parts outside the CDR3, is DAMVIQNPRYQVTQFGKPVTLSCSQTLNHNVMYWYQQKSSQAPKLLFHYYDKDFNNEADTPDNFQSRRPNTSFCFLDIRSPGLGDTAMYLCATSRDFPRWGETYGYTFGSGTRLTVV.

This chain connects TRBV18 to TRBJ2-7; 8 nucleotides align to TRBD1. There are 15 residues in the CDR3. Germline V gene data show CDR1 as KGHSH and CDR2 as LQKENI. Trimming at V came to 7 bases and at J to 0 bases, leaving 8 bases not matched to a gene. Written as DNA, the CDR3 is TGTGCCAGCTACCAGGGACAGGCGAGCTCCTACGAGCAGTACTTC. Translated: CASYQGQASSYEQYF.

This clone was seen a few times. V and J are TRBV9 and TRBJ2-7, with D maybe TRBD2 (6 bases). The germline V and J ends were trimmed by 4 bases and 1 base, with 21 bases remaining between them. There are 17 residues in the CDR3. Germline CDR1 reads SGDLS; CDR2 reads YYNGEE. CDR3 sequence reads: CASSPIMAAGPSYEQYF. CDR3 sequence (DNA): TGTGCCAGCAGCCCTATAATGGCCGCGGGGCCGTCCTACGAGCAGTACTTC.

The chain links TRBV18 to TRBJ1-1, with 8 bases aligning to TRBD1. Germline loops: CDR1 KGHSH, CDR2 LQKENI. This CDR3 comprises 14 residues. V shed 2 bases and J 4 bases; nucleotides not matched to a gene: 3. As DNA, the CDR3 is TGTGCCAGCTCACCAAACACAGGGGGCACTGAAGCTTTCTTT. Translating gives CASSPNTGGTEAFF. The whole variable domain, remainder taken from reference TRBV18 and TRBJ1-1, is NAGVMQNPRHLVRRRGQEARLRCSPMKGHSHVYWYRQLPEEGLKFMVYLQKENIIDESGMPKERFSAEFPKEGPSILRIQQVVRGDSAAYFCASSPNTGGTEAFFGQGTRLTVV.

The chain combines TRBV2 with TRBJ2-1; 8 positions match TRBD2. The germline CDR1 and CDR2 sequences are SNHLY and FYNNEI. The CDR3 is made up of 15 amino acids. V trimming: 3 bases; J trimming: 7 bases; junction bases outside the gene matches: 8. The CDR3 DNA follows: TGTGCCAGCAGTGAGGGCGGGGGGAATAAGAATGAGCAGTTCTTC. Protein product: CASSEGGGNKNEQFF.

This chain connects TRBV15 to TRBJ1-2; possibly TRBD1 for D (5 bases). The CDR3 consists of 15 residues. From germline, CDR1 is LNHNV and CDR2 YYDKDF (reference sequence). Trimming took off 0 bases at V and 6 bases at J, with 14 bases between the two ends. CDR3 in amino acids: CATSRDDSPSNGYTF. The CDR3 region has the DNA TGTGCCACCAGCAGAGATGACAGTCCGTCGAATGGCTACACCTTC.

CDR3: CASSLSGTRNQPQHF. In DNA form, the CDR3 reads TGTGCCAGCAGCCTTTCTGGAACGAGGAATCAGCCCCAGCATTTT. The chain is built from TRBV6-5 and TRBJ1-5; D is ambiguous. The CDR3 extends over 15 amino acids. Trimming shortened V by 6 bases and J by 4 bases, and 16 bases separated the two germline ends. Germline CDR1 MNHEY, CDR2 SVGAGI.

This chain links TRBV19 with TRBJ1-6; D not certain. Germline CDR1 and CDR2: LNHDA and SQIVND (reference sequence). The CDR3 is 14 amino acids. V was clipped by 5 bases and J by 6 bases, with 11 bases between them. CDR3 residues: CASSLPGLNSPLHF. CDR3 coding DNA: TGTGCCAGTAGTTTACCCGGACTTAATTCACCCCTCCACTTT.

V is TRBV10-3 and J is TRBJ1-6, with no clear D. The V end was cut by 8 bases, the J end by 6 bases, with 11 bases between. CDR3 length: 13 residues. Looked up from germline, CDR1 is ENHRY and CDR2 is SYGVKD. DNA of the CDR3: TGTGCCATCGCGGGGTATCCTAATTCACCCCTCCACTTT. Its protein product is CAIAGYPNSPLHF.

The chain joins TRBV10-3 to TRBJ2-6; TRBD2 might be the D (6 bases). Trimming stripped 3 bases from V and 1 base from J, with 13 bases between. CDR1 and CDR2 (germline): ENHRY, SYGVKD. CDR3 length: 17 amino acids. The DNA of the CDR3 is TGTGCCATCAGTGAACGGGGGTTAGGATCTGGGGCCAACGTCCTGACTTTC. This encodes CAISERGLGSGANVLTF.

The rearrangement uses TRBV5-1 and TRBJ1-2; D not certain. The ends were cut back, 0 bases at V and 5 bases at J, with 14 bases in the middle. The CDR3 has 15 amino acids. Germline V gene lookup returns CDR1 SGHRS and CDR2 YFSETQ. Here the CDR3 DNA reads TGCGCCAGCAGCTTGGAGTGGCAGACTACGTATGGCTACACCTTC. This translates into CASSLEWQTTYGYTF.

This sequence joins TRBV5-1 and TRBJ2-6, with 9 bases matching TRBD1. Germline CDR1 is SGHRS and CDR2 is YFSETQ. The CDR3 is 19 amino acids. V was pared by 0 bases and J by 0 bases, with 7 bases of the junction left unmatched. The CDR3 here is CASSLAGQGTFSGANVLTF. In DNA, the CDR3 is TGCGCCAGCAGCTTGGCAGGACAGGGGACTTTCTCTGGGGCCAACGTCCTGACTTTC.

V and J are TRBV7-9 and TRBJ1-4; 11 bases match TRBD1. V gave up 5 bases and J gave up 3 bases; unmatched junction bases: 14. CDR3 length equals 19 residues. Germline V gene sequence: CDR1 SEHNR, CDR2 FQNEAQ (reference sequence). The CDR3 sequence: CASSPYLRTGGRSNEKLFF. The DNA for the CDR3 is TGTGCCAGCAGCCCGTACTTAAGGACAGGGGGCAGGTCTAATGAAAAACTGTTTTTT.

The chain combines TRBV7-3 with TRBJ2-2, with a weak D call TRBD1 (6 bases). The CDR3 sequence is 14 residues long. Per the germline V gene, CDR1 is SGHTA and CDR2 is FQGTGA. The V end lost 6 bases, the J end lost 2 bases, and 10 bases lay between the germline ends. DNA of the CDR3: TGTGCCAGCAGATCACAGGGTAACACCGGGGAGCTGTTTTTT. Protein: CASRSQGNTGELFF. Full variable domain (missing parts from reference TRBV7-3 and TRBJ2-2): GAGVSQTPSNKVTEKGKYVELRCDPISGHTALYWYRQSLGQGPEFLIYFQGTGAADDSGLPNDRFFAVRPEGSVSTLKIQRTERGDSAVYLCASRSQGNTGELFFGEGSRLTVL.

The chain links TRBV7-6 to TRBJ2-1, with 11 nucleotides matching TRBD2. The CDR3 has 16 residues. J gave up 4 bases and V 3 bases, and 5 bases lay outside the gene matches. Germline CDR1 and CDR2: SGHVS and FNYEAQ. CDR3 sequence reads: CASSFSGGGGYNEQFF. CDR3 DNA sequence: TGTGCCAGCAGCTTTAGCGGGGGGGGCGGGTACAATGAGCAGTTCTTC.

The rearrangement joins TRBV19 to TRBJ1-5, with 10 bases fitting TRBD1. The CDR3 loop spans 15 amino acids. J was trimmed by 5 bases and V by 5 bases; bases with no gene match: 6. Per germline, CDR1 LNHDA and CDR2 SQIVND (reference sequence). For the CDR3, the DNA is TGTGCCAGTAGTGCCAGGACAGGGGGGTATCAGCCCCAGCATTTT. Its translation is CASSARTGGYQPQHF. Drawing the rest from reference TRBV19 and TRBJ1-5, the complete variable domain is DGGITQSPKYLFRKEGQNVTLSCEQNLNHDAMYWYRQDPGQGLRLIYYSQIVNDFQKGDIAEGYSVSREKKESFPLTVTSAQKNPTAFYLCASSARTGGYQPQHFGDGTRLSIL.

This clone turned up a few times. The V gene is TRBV2, the J gene TRBJ1-1; a possible D gene is TRBD1 (6 bases). The V and J ends lost 1 base and 5 bases respectively, with 8 bases between them. This CDR3 is 13 amino acids long. CDR1 is SNHLY and CDR2 is FYNNEI in the germline V gene. CDR3 loop: CASSEDRETEAFF. In DNA form, the CDR3 reads TGTGCCAGCAGTGAAGACAGGGAAACTGAAGCTTTCTTT. Variable domain in full (rest from reference TRBV2 and TRBJ1-1): EPEVTQTPSHQVTQMGQEVILRCVPISNHLYFYWYRQILGQKVEFLVSFYNNEISEKSEIFDDQFSVERPDGSNFTLKIRSTKLEDSAMYFCASSEDRETEAFFGQGTRLTVV.

Turning to this clone: The sample carries other DNA sequences with the same CDR3. The chain is built from TRBV18 and TRBJ1-1; no clear D. CDR3 length: 12 residues. V lost 3 bases to trimming and J lost 0 bases, with 2 bases between them. Germline CDR1 is KGHSH and CDR2 is LQKENI. CDR3 sequence: CASSPLNTEAFF. The CDR3 DNA follows: TGTGCCAGCTCACCCTTGAACACTGAAGCTTTCTTT.

The chain has TRBV15 and TRBJ1-4, with 8 bases aligning to TRBD1. Germline CDR1 reads LNHNV; CDR2 reads YYDKDF (reference sequence). CDR3 length: 15 amino acids. V shed 3 bases and J 5 bases; nucleotides not matched to a gene: 5. The CDR3 sequence: CATSRDRDRNEKLFF. The CDR3 DNA reads TGTGCCACCAGCAGGGACCGGGACAGGAATGAAAAACTGTTTTTT.

Only a few counts were recorded for this clone. This chain links TRBV6-5 with TRBJ2-7, with D possibly matching TRBD1 (5 bases). Germline V gene sequence: CDR1 MNHEY, CDR2 SVGAGI. V was trimmed by 4 bases and J by 3 bases, leaving 10 bases between them. CDR3 size: 13 residues. The CDR3 loop is CASSFDSDYEQYF. DNA of the CDR3: TGTGCCAGCAGTTTCGACAGCGACTACGAGCAGTACTTC.

V usage is TRBV5-6 and J usage is TRBJ2-1; D remains unclear. Trimming left V 1 base short and J 8 bases short, with 4 bases between. CDR1 and CDR2 from the germline V gene are SGHDT and YYEEEE. This CDR3 region has 11 residues. The CDR3 DNA is TGTGCCAGCAGCTTGTTCGATGAGCAGTTCTTC. Translation: CASSLFDEQFF.